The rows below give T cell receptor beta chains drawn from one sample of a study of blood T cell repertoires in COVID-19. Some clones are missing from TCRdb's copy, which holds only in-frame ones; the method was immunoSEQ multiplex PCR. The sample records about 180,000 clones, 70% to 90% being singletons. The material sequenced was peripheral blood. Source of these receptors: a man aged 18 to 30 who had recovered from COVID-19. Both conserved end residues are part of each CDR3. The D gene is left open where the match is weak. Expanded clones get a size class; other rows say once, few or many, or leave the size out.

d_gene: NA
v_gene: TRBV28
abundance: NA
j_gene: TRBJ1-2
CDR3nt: TGTGCCAGCAGTGCGCACAGGGATGGCTACACCTTC
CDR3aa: CASSAHRDGYTF

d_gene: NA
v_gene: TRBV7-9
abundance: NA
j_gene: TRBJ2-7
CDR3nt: TGTGCCAGCAGCTTAGCGCTCAGAAAAACCTACGAGCAGTACTTC
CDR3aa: CASSLALRKTYEQYF

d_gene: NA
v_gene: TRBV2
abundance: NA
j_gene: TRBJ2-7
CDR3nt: TGTGCCAGCAGTGATCCGAGTCCCTACGAGCAGTACTTC
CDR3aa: CASSDPSPYEQYF

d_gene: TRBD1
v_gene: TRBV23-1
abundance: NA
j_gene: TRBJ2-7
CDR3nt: TGCGCCAGCAGTCGTTCGGGACAGTGCCCCTACGAGCAGTACTTC
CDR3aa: CASSRSGQCPYEQYF

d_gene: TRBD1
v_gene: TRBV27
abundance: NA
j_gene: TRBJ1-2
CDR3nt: TGTGCCAGCAGTTTCTTGGGACAGACCTATGGCTACACCTTC
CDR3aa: CASSFLGQTYGYTF

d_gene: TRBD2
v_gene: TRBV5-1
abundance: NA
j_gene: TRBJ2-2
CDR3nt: TGCGCCAGCAGCTCACTAGCGGGACCCACCGGGGAGCTGTTTTTT
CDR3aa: CASSSLAGPTGELFF

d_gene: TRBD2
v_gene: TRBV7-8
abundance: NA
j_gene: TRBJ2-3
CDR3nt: TGTGCCAGCAGCCTACGGACTAGCGGGAGTTCAGATACGCAGTATTTT
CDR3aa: CASSLRTSGSSDTQYF

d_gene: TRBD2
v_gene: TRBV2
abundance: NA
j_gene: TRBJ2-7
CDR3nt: TGTGCCAGCACCGAGAGACTAGCGGGCGAAAAGGTCTACGAGCAGTACTTC
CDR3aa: CASTERLAGEKVYEQYF

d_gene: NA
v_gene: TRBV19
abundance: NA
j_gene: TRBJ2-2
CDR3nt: TGTGCCAGTAGTATGGACCCGGGAGTTAGCACCGGGGAGCTGTTTTTT
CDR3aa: CASSMDPGVSTGELFF

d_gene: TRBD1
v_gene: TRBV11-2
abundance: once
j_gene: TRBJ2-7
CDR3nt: TGTGCCAGCAGCCGATCGGACAGGGACGGGGAGCAGTACTTC
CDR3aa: CASSRSDRDGEQYF

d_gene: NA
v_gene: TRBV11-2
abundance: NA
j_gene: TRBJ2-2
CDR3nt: TGTGCCAGCAGCTTAGGATACTGGCGGGGGAACACCGGGGAGCTGTTTTTT
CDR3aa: CASSLGYWRGNTGELFF

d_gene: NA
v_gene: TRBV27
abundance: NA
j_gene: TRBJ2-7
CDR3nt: TGTGCCAGCGGGGGCGTGGGCAGGGAACAGTACGAGCAGTACTTC
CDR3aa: CASGGVGREQYEQYF

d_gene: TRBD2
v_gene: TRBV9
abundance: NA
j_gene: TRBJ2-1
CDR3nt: TGTGCCAGCAGCGCCTCTAGCGGGAGGGCCGTGGAGCAGTTCTTC
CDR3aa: CASSASSGRAVEQFF

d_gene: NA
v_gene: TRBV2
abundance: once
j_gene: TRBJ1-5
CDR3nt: TGTGCCTCTCACGGACAGAATAGCAATCAGCCCCAGCATTTT
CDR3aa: CASHGQNSNQPQHF

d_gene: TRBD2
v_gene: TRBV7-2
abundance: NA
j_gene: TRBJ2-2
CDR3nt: TGTGCCAGCACACTAGCGGGAGCCAAAGGGGAGCTGTTTTTT
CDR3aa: CASTLAGAKGELFF

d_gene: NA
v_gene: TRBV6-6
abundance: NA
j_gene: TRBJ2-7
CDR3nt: TGTGCCAGCAGTTACGGTCCAGGGGCCCTCGCCTACGAGCAGTACTTC
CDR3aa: CASSYGPGALAYEQYF

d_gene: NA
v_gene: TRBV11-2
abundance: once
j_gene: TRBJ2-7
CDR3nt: TGTGCCAGCAGCTTATACCCCCGCCAATTCGAGGCCTACGAGCAGTACTTC
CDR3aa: CASSLYPRQFEAYEQYF

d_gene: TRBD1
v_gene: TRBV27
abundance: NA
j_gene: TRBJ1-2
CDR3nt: TGTGCCAGCAGTTTATCTGGACAGGGGGTCATCTATGGCTACACCTTC
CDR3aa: CASSLSGQGVIYGYTF

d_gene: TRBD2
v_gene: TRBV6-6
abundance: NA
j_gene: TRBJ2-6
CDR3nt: TGTGCCAGCAGTCCAACAGGGACTAGAAGCTCTGGGGCCAACGTCCTGACTTTC
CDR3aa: CASSPTGTRSSGANVLTF

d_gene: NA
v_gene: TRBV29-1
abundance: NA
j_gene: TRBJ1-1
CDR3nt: TGCAGCGTTGGTCATTTGAACACTGAAGCTTTCTTT
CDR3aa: CSVGHLNTEAFF

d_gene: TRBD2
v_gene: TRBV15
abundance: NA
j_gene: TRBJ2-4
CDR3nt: TGTGCCACCAGCAGAGGGAGAACACTAGCGGGAGAGTTAGCCAAAAACATTCAGTACTTC
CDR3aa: CATSRGRTLAGELAKNIQYF

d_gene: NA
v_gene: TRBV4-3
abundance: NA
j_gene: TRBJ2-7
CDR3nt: TGCGCCAGCAGCCATGGGCTGGGGCCATACGAGCAGTACTTC
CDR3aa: CASSHGLGPYEQYF

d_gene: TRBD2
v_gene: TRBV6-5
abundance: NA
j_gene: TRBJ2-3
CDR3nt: TGTGCCAGCAGGCCAGCGGGAGGTCGAACAGATACGCAGTATTTT
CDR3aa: CASRPAGGRTDTQYF

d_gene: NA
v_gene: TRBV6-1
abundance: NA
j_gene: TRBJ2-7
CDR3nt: TGTGCCAGCAGTGAAGCGCTCACAGAGCAGTACTTC
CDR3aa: CASSEALTEQYF

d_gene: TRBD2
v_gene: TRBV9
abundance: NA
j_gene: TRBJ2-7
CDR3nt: TGTGCCAGCAGCGTAGGACTAGCGGGAGGCGAGGAGCAGTACTTC
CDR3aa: CASSVGLAGGEEQYF

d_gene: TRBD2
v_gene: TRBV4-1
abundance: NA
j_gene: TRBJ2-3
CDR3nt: TGCGCCAGCAGCCAAGATTCGGTACGCGGGAGCGGCGCAGATACGCAGTATTTT
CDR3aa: CASSQDSVRGSGADTQYF

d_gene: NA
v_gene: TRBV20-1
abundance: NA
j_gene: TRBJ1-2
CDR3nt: TGCAGTGCTAGGGCATGGTATGGCTACACCTTC
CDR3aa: CSARAWYGYTF

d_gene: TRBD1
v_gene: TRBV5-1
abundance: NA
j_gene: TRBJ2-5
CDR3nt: TGCGCCAGCAGCTCGCACGGGGACAGAGGGGAGACCCAGTACTTC
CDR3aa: CASSSHGDRGETQYF

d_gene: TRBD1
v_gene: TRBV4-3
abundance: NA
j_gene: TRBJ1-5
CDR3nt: TGCGCCAGCAGCCGCAGGACAGGGGATAATCAGCCCCAGCATTTT
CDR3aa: CASSRRTGDNQPQHF

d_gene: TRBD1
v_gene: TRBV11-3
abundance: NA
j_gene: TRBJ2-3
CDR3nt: TGTGCCAGCAGCTTAGGCCGAGGGACAGGGGGTAAAGATACGCAGTATTTT
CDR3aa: CASSLGRGTGGKDTQYF

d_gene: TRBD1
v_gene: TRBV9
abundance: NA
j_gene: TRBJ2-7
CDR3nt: TGTGCCAGCAGCTTGGGACAGGGTTTCTACGAGCAGTACTTC
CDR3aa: CASSLGQGFYEQYF

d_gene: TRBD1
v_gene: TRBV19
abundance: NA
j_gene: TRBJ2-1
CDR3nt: TGTGCCAGCAGTACCGGACAGGGGATGGTGAATGAGCAGTTCTTC
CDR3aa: CASSTGQGMVNEQFF

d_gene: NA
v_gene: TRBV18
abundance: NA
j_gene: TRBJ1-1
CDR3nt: TGTGCCAGCTCAAATTCGCGGACCGGGGGGATGAACACTGAAGCTTTCTTT
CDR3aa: CASSNSRTGGMNTEAFF

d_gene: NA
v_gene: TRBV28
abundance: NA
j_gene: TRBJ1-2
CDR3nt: TGTGCCAGCAGCCCCGGACTGATAAATGGCTACACCTTC
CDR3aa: CASSPGLINGYTF

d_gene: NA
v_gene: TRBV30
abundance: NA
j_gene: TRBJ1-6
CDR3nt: TGTGCCTGGACCAAGAAGGGGATAAATTCACCCCTCCACTTT
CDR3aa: CAWTKKGINSPLHF

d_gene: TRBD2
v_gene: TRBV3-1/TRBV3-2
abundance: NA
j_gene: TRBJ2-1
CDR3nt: TGTGCCAGCAGCCAAGGTCAGCGGGGCTACTACAATGAGCAGTTCTTC
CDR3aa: CASSQGQRGYYNEQFF

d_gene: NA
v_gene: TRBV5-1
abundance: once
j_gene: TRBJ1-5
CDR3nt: TGCGCCAGCAGCCTGGCCCCTGGAGGCCAGCCCCAGCATTTT
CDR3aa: CASSLAPGGQPQHF

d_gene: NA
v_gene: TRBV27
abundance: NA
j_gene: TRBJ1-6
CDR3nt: TGTGCCAGCAGAGACCATACTAATAATTCACCCCTCCACTTT
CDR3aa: CASRDHTNNSPLHF

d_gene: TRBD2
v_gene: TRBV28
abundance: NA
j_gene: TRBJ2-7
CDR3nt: TGTGCCAGCGGACGCAGGGACTACTCCTACGAGCAGTACTTC
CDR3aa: CASGRRDYSYEQYF

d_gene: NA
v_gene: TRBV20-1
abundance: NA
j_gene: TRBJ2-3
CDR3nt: TGCAGTGCTTCCCACTCTAATACGCAGTATTTT
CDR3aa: CSASHSNTQYF

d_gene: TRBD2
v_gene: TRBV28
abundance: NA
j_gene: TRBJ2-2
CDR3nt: TGTGCCAGCAGTCCGTGGGGGCTAGCGGGTAGAAAGAACACCGGGGAGCTGTTTTTT
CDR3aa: CASSPWGLAGRKNTGELFF